This TCR beta chain was retrieved from a study of shared T cell receptors in the human thymus. Between the trimmed V and J ends, which lost 1 base and 1 base, there was a span of 16 bases. The CDR3 has 17 residues. Germline V gene data show CDR1 as SGHVT and CDR2 as SQSDAQ. The method was immunoSEQ multiplex PCR; TCRdb's version includes in-frame clones alone and lacks a portion of them. This table holds approximately 760,000 clones, around 85% found once. The same data also went into a second study, on human thymus T cells.

The sequenced material came from thymocytes. The origin of this receptor is a girl under three years old with a congenital heart defect. This chain links TRBV7-4 with TRBJ1-1, with no clear D. Here the CDR3 reads CASSLVEILSENTEAFF. The CDR3 DNA reads as TGTGCCAGCAGCTTAGTCGAAATTTTATCAGAGAACACTGAAGCTTTCTTT.